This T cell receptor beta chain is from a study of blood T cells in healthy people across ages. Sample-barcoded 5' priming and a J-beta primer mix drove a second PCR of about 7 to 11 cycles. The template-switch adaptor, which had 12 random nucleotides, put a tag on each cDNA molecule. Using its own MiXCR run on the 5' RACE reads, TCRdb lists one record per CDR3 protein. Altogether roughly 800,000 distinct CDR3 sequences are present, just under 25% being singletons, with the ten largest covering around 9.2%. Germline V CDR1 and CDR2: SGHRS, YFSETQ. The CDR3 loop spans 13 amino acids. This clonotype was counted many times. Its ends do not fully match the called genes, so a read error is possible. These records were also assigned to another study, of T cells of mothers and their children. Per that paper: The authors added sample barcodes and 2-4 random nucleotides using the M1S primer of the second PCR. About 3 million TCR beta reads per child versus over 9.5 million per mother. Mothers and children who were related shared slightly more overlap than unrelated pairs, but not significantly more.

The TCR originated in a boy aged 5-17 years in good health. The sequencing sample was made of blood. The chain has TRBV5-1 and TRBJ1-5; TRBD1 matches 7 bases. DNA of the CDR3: TGTGCCAGCAGCTTGACAGGGAATCAGCCCCAGCATTTT. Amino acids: CASSLTGNQPQHF.